This T cell receptor (beta chain) was documented in a study of T cells in Graves' hyperthyroidism and ophthalmopathy. This clonotype was found a few times. TCR beta CDR3 sequences were amplified from RNA transcripts. During a first-round RT-PCR of the TCR CDR3, the HTBI primer set was used. From the multiplex PCR reads, TCRdb called clonotypes with MiXCR, one entry per CDR3 protein. The sample has some 620,000 distinct CDR3 sequences; 15% to 20% are singletons. This CDR3 contains 15 residues. V lost 4 bases, J lost 3 bases, and 9 bases stayed unmatched. Per germline, CDR1 SGHRS and CDR2 YFSETQ. The sample taken for sequencing was blood. The chain employs TRBV5-1 and TRBJ2-7, with TRBD1 identical over 8 bases. This clonotype originated in a woman in her twenties or thirties with Graves' hyperthyroidism. CDR3 in amino acids: CASSPDRTGFYEQYF. CDR3 nucleotides: TGCGCCAGCAGCCCCGACAGGACAGGGTTCTACGAGCAGTACTTC. The full variable domain, its missing parts supplied by reference TRBV5-1 and TRBJ2-7, is KAGVTQTPRYLIKTRGQQVTLSCSPISGHRSVSWYQQTPGQGLQFLFEYFSETQRNKGNFPGRFSGRQFSNSRSEMNVSTLELGDSALYLCASSPDRTGFYEQYFGPGTRLTVT.